A single T cell receptor beta chain is shown here with its context. Its specificity is unknown. Every patient had mismatch repair deficiency by PCR or immunohistochemistry. TCRs were sequenced from a few patients responding to pembrolizumab. The data were obtained in a study of PD-1 blockade in mismatch repair-deficient tumors. Study as a whole: Patients had about a dozen mismatch repair-deficient cancer types and were previously treated and progressing. Broader study findings: After pembrolizumab, tumor-resident clones rose rapidly, then generally contracted before radiologic responses.

V lost 6 bases, J lost 2 bases, and 8 bases lay in between. The CDR3 loop spans 11 amino acids. CDR1 is DFQATT, CDR2 SNEGSKA, per germline (reference sequence). Sequenced by immunoSEQ multiplex PCR; TCRdb stores in-frame clones only, minus some. Found here are around 100,000 clones, around 80% of them singletons; the top ten hold approximately 4.7%. The V and J genes are TRBV20-1 and TRBJ2-7; tentative D call: TRBD2 (6 bases). Sequenced material: peripheral blood, taken just over 59 weeks after starting pembrolizumab. The clonotype comes from an adult with mismatch repair-deficient cancer. The CDR3: CSARGAYEQYF. The CDR3 nucleotides read TGCAGTGCGCGGGGAGCCTACGAGCAGTACTTC.